This T cell receptor beta chain appears in the sequencing data of a study of blood T cell repertoires in COVID-19. Some clones are missing from TCRdb's copy, which holds only in-frame ones; the method was immunoSEQ multiplex PCR. Among about 300,000 clones listed, 75% to 90% were seen once. This clone was seen more than once but under ten times. The CDR3 loop spans 14 amino acids. V lost 3 bases, J lost 8 bases, and 12 bases lay in between. Germline V CDR1 and CDR2: KGHDR, SFDVKD. V gene TRBV24-1 combines with J gene TRBJ1-4; no firm D call. This receptor was obtained from a man between 60 and 75 years old who had recovered from COVID-19. The sample taken for sequencing was PBMCs or T cells enriched from blood (not recorded which). Here the CDR3 DNA reads TGTGCCACCAGTGATGGGCAGCTCGGAGAAAAACTGTTTTTT. Its translation: CATSDGQLGEKLFF.